The entry that follows covers one T cell receptor beta chain sequence. Antigen: not known. This may come from a read error, since a much larger clone is one base off. These data come from a study of T cells after yellow fever vaccination. Per the germline V gene, CDR1 is SGHAT and CDR2 is FQNNGV. The CDR3 length is 14 residues. Trimming took 5 bases from V and 5 from J, leaving 15 bases between them. Study-level points and caveats: Post-booster samples contained most primary-vaccination clones (approximately 95% CD4, about 87% CD8). Some clonotypes were seen in both the CD4 and the CD8 compartments. These made up a small share and likely arose from convergent recombination. Secondary responses were weaker yet peaked faster, day 5 versus 15.

A process of 5'RACE template switching, which added a universal primer site and UMIs, was used to make TCR cDNA. TCRdb recomputed calls from the 5' RACE reads with MiXCR, one row per CDR3 protein. The data hold roughly 50,000 distinct CDR3 sequences, with 7.4% observed a single time. The receptor comes from a man aged 18 to 29 who received the YFV17D yellow fever vaccine. The sequenced sample was CD8+ T cells sorted from PBMCs, obtained around 14 days after the first yellow fever vaccination. The chain uses TRBV11-2 and TRBJ2-5; no firm D call. The CDR3 spells CASSRMGFHETQYF. CDR3 nucleotide sequence: TGTGCCAGCAGCCGGATGGGCTTCCATGAGACCCAGTACTTC.